The clone carrying this TCR beta chain was seen more than once but under ten times. This CDR3 region has 14 residues. Germline CDR1 and CDR2: MNHNS and SASEGT. V dropped 6 bases and J dropped 8; count of bases not matched to a gene: 7. The data are from a study of T cells after yellow fever vaccination. About the study: It was SMART-Seq v4 Ultra Low Input that prepared the fractions with low cell numbers.

Each CDR3 protein is one row after TCRdb ran MiXCR on the 5' RACE reads. Of 400,000 or so distinct CDR3 sequences listed, 11% are singletons. This TCR was sampled from a young man who received the YFV17D yellow fever vaccine. Source: PBMCs, taken on the day of the first yellow fever vaccination. The genes are TRBV6-1 and TRBJ1-6; 7 bases map to TRBD1. In DNA form, the CDR3 reads TGTGCCAGCAGGCCTACAGGGGAGGATTCACCCCTCCACTTT. Translation gives CASRPTGEDSPLHF.